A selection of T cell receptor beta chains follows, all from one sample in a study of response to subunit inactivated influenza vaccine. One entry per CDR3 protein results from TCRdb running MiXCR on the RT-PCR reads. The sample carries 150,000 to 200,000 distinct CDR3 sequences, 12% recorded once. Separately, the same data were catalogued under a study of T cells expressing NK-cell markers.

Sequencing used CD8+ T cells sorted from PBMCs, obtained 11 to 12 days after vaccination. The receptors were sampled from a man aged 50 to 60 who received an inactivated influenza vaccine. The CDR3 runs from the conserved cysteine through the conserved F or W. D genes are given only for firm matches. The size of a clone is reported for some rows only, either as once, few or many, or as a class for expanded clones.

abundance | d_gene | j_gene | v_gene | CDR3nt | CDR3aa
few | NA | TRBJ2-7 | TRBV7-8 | TGTGCCAGCAGCCTGGACGGACCCTACGAGCAGTACTTC | CASSLDGPYEQYF
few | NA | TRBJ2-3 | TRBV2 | TGTGCCAGCAGGGCGATCCCGGGACACAGCACAGATACGCAGTATTTT | CASRAIPGHSTDTQYF
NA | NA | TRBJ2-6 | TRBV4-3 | TGCGCCAGCACCGAGGATATAGGGTCTGGGGCCAACGTCCTGACTTTC | CASTEDIGSGANVLTF
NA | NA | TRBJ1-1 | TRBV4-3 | TGCGCCAGCAGCCAAGATCTCACAGGGCTAAACACTGAAGCTTTCTTT | CASSQDLTGLNTEAFF
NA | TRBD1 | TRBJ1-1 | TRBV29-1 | TGCAGCGTGGACTACAGGGGTGAAGCTTTCTTT | CSVDYRGEAFF
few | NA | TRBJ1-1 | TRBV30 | TGTGCCACAGGACGGTTGAACACTGAAGCTTTCTTT | CATGRLNTEAFF
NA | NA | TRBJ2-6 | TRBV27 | TGTGCCAGCAGTTTTGCCCCGTCTGGGGCCAACGTCCTGACTTTC | CASSFAPSGANVLTF
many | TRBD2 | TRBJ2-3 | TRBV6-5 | TGTGCCAGCAGTTACTCGATAAGCGGGGGGTTAGATACGCAGTATTTT | CASSYSISGGLDTQYF
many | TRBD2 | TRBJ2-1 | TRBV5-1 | TGCGCCAGCAGCCAAGAAACGACTAGCGGGAGGAATGAGCAGTTCTTC | CASSQETTSGRNEQFF
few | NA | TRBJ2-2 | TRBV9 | TGTGCCAGCAGCGCTACTAGTAGTGAGGCCGGGGAGCTGTTTTTT | CASSATSSEAGELFF
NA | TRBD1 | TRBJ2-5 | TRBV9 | TGTGCCAGCAGCTCCACAGGGGGCCAAGAGACCCAGTACTTC | CASSSTGGQETQYF
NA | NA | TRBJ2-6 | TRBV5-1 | TGCGCCAGCAGCTTGGTACAGGCCCCTGGGGCCAACGTCCTGACTTTC | CASSLVQAPGANVLTF
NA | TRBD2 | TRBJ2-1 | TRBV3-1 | TGTGCCAGCAGCTCGGGACTAGCGGGAGGATCCTACAATGAGCAGTTCTTC | CASSSGLAGGSYNEQFF
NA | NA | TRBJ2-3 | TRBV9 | TGTGCCAGCACCCCCTCTCGGGTAGATACGCAGTATTTT | CASTPSRVDTQYF
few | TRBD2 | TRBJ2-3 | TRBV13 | TGTGCCAGCAGCGCAAGCGGGGTGTCAGATACGCAGTATTTT | CASSASGVSDTQYF
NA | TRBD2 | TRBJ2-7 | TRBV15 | TGTGCCACCAGCAGAGGACTAGCGGGGATCCAAACCAACTACGAGCAGTACTTC | CATSRGLAGIQTNYEQYF
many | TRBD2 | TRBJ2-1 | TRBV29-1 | TGCAGCGCCAGCCGGGACTACGATTACAATGAGCAGTTCTTC | CSASRDYDYNEQFF
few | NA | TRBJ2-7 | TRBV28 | TGTGCCAGCACGTTAGGGGGATGGGGGCTAGCGGCAACCTACGAGCAGTACTTC | CASTLGGWGLAATYEQYF
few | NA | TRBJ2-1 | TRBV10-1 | TGCGCCAGCAGCCCGATCGGGTACAATGAGCAGTTCTTC | CASSPIGYNEQFF
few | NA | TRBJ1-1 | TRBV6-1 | TGTGCCAGCAGTCTAACAGGGCTAGGCGGCACTGAAGCTTTCTTT | CASSLTGLGGTEAFF
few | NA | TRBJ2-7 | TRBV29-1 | TGCAGCGTTGGGTGGGGAGAGAGCTACGAGCAGTACTTC | CSVGWGESYEQYF
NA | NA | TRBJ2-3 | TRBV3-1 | TGTGCCAGCAGCCAAGATAGTAGGGTTGGTACGCACTATTTT | CASSQDSRVGTHYF
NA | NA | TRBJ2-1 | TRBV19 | TGTGCCAGTAGTATAGGGGATAATAATGAGCAGTTCTTC | CASSIGDNNEQFF
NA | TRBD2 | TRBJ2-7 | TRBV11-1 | TGTGCCAGCAGCTCCACCGTGATATCGACTAGCGGGGGTTTGTCCTACGAGCAGTACTTC | CASSSTVISTSGGLSYEQYF
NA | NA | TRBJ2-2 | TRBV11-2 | TGTGCCAGCACCGAGTCGTGGGGGTACACCGGGGAGCTGTTTTTT | CASTESWGYTGELFF
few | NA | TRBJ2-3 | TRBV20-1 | TGCAGTGCTAGAGTGTCCATTAATACGCAGTATTTT | CSARVSINTQYF
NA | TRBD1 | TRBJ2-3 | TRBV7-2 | TGTGCCAGCAGCTCCCCTCCGACAGGGGTGGATACGCAGTATTTT | CASSSPPTGVDTQYF
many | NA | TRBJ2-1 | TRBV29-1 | TGCAGCGTTGGGGCCTACAATGAGCAGTTCTTC | CSVGAYNEQFF
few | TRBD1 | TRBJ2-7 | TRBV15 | TGTGCCACCAGCAGAGAGACAGGGGGCACGTACGAGCAGTACTTC | CATSRETGGTYEQYF
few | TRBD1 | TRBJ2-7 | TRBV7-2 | TGTGCCAGCAGCTATCTGACAGGGAACGAGCAGTACTTC | CASSYLTGNEQYF
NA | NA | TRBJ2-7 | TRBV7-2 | TGTGCCAGCAGCTTCCCCAGGACGGCATTCTACTTC | CASSFPRTAFYF
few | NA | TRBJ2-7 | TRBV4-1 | TGCGCCAGCAGCCAGGTACAGCAGAGCTCCTACGAGCAGTACTTC | CASSQVQQSSYEQYF
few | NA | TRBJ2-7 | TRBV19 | TGTGCCAGTAGTATAGCCGACAGGAGCTACGAGCAGTACTTC | CASSIADRSYEQYF
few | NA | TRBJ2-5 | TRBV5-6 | TGTGCCAGCAGCCTCGGGCCGACAGTCCAAGAGACCCAGTACTTC | CASSLGPTVQETQYF
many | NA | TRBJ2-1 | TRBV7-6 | TGTGCCAGCAGCTTAGGGACGGATAGCTCCTACAATGAGCAGTTCTTC | CASSLGTDSSYNEQFF
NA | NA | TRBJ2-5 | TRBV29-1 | TGCAGCGTTGAACCCGGGACTGTGGGGGAGACCCAGTACTTC | CSVEPGTVGETQYF
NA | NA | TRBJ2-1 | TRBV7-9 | TGTGCCAGCAGCTTAGGCAGGGTAAGCTCCTACAATGAGCAGTTCTTC | CASSLGRVSSYNEQFF